The 22 T cell receptor beta chains in this list originate from one sample, sequenced in a study of OX40 agonist ivuxolimab in advanced cancers. The data were produced by immunoSEQ multiplex PCR, yet TCRdb's version contains in-frame clones alone and is incomplete. The repertoire holds about 90,000 clones, with about 90% as singletons. The sample in question was CD4+ or CD8+ T cells sorted from blood, obtained in a trial of the OX40 agonist ivuxolimab. These TCRs come from an adult with an advanced solid tumor such as melanoma, head and neck, liver or kidney cancer.

The rearrangement links TRBV10-3 to TRBJ2-2; D possibly uses TRBD1 or TRBD2 (5 bases each). Per the germline V gene, CDR1 is ENHRY and CDR2 is SYGVKD. V was cut by 10 bases and J by 0 bases, with 15 bases left in between. The CDR3 has 15 residues. The CDR3 coding sequence is TGTGCCACCGGCCCAGGGACGGCGAACACCGGGGAGCTGTTTTTT. Its translation: CATGPGTANTGELFF.

This chain joins TRBV9 and TRBJ2-7, with 8 bases matching TRBD1. J lost 5 bases, V lost 4 bases, and 14 bases had no gene match. Per germline, CDR1 SGDLS and CDR2 YYNGEE. The CDR3 sequence is 16 residues long. This CDR3 is CASSQGKGQGWNEQYF. The CDR3 nucleotides read TGTGCCAGCAGCCAGGGGAAAGGACAGGGATGGAACGAGCAGTACTTC.

The rearrangement uses TRBV10-2 and TRBJ2-7, with D uncertain. The germline gives CDR1 WSHSY, CDR2 SAAADI. Trimming shortened V by 6 bases and J by 4 bases, and 4 bases separated the two germline ends. The CDR3 length is 10 residues. The CDR3 bases are TGCGCCAGCAGCCAGTACGAGCAGTACTTC. As protein: CASSQYEQYF.

V gene TRBV12-2 combines with J gene TRBJ2-7; the D segment call TRBD2 is taken from the table without a DNA check. TRBV12-2 has pseudogene status. The CDR3 runs 14 residues. CDR3 amino acids: CASRLALQTYEQYF. Written as DNA, the CDR3 is TGTGCAAGTCGCTTAGCACTTCAAACCTACGAGCAGTACTTC.

The chain recombines TRBV6-5 with TRBJ1-2; the D gene is possibly TRBD1 (6 bases). Per the germline V gene, CDR1 is MNHEY and CDR2 is SVGAGI. V lost 7 bases and J lost 6, with 15 bases in between. CDR3 length: 13 residues. CDR3 residues: CASTNREADGYTF. In nucleotides, the CDR3 is TGTGCCAGCACAAACAGGGAGGCAGATGGCTACACCTTC.

The gene calls are TRBV11-3 and TRBJ2-1, with 9 bases fitting TRBD2. The CDR3 is 19 residues long. The ends lost 3 bases at V and 0 bases at J; junction bases unmatched: 12. The V gene's germline CDR1 is SGHNT and CDR2 YENEEA. CDR3 region: CASSFQALAGVDSYNEQFF. CDR3 bases: TGTGCCAGCAGCTTCCAAGCTTTAGCGGGAGTCGACTCCTACAATGAGCAGTTCTTC. Drawing the rest from reference TRBV11-3 and TRBJ2-1, the complete variable domain is EAGVVQSPRYKIIEKKQPVAFWCNPISGHNTLYWYLQNLGQGPELLIRYENEEAVDDSQLPKDRFSAERLKGVDSTLKIQPAELGDSAVYLCASSFQALAGVDSYNEQFFGPGTRLTVL.

The chain employs TRBV19 and TRBJ2-7; TRBD2 matches at 8 bases. The junction had 4 bases not matched to a gene; V was cut back by 6 bases and J by 0 bases. The CDR3 extends over 14 amino acids. Germline loops: CDR1 LNHDA, CDR2 SQIVND (reference sequence). The CDR3 is CASSTREASYEQYF. CDR3 bases: TGTGCCAGTAGCACGCGGGAGGCCTCCTACGAGCAGTACTTC.

The chain has TRBV6-6 and TRBJ2-7; 10 bases fit TRBD2. V trimming: 2 bases; J trimming: 2 bases; junction bases outside the gene matches: 6. This CDR3 has 16 amino acids. Germline CDR1 and CDR2: MNHNY and SVGAGI (reference sequence). CDR3 sequence (DNA): TGTGCCAGCAGTTACCTAGCGGGAGAGTCCCCCTACGAGCAGTACTTC. Translating gives CASSYLAGESPYEQYF.

This chain joins TRBV25-1 and TRBJ1-1; no firm D call. Germline V gene data show CDR1 as MGHDK and CDR2 as SYGVNS. The CDR3 loop spans 15 amino acids. V was pared by 6 bases and J by 0 bases, with 14 bases between. The DNA of the CDR3 is TGTGCCAGCAGAGCCTCTGGACCGTTGAACACTGAAGCTTTCTTT. It is translated as CASRASGPLNTEAFF.

The genes are TRBV4-1 and TRBJ2-7, with TRBD1 matching over 7 bases. J gave up 4 bases and V 4 bases, and 7 bases lay outside the gene matches. Per germline, CDR1 MGHRA and CDR2 YSYEKL. The CDR3 consists of 14 residues. The CDR3 reads CASSLRDSTYEQYF. The CDR3 DNA follows: TGCGCCAGCAGCCTCCGGGACAGTACTTACGAGCAGTACTTC.

In regard to this clone: This specimen includes other DNA sequences encoding the same CDR3. For the CDR3, the DNA is TGTGCCAGCAGCGTAGGGACAGCTTACAATGAGCAGTTCTTC. It specifies CASSVGTAYNEQFF. The chain carries TRBV9 and TRBJ2-1; perhaps TRBD1 as D (6 bases). Germline CDR1 SGDLS, CDR2 YYNGEE. This CDR3 comprises 14 residues. Trimming stripped 0 bases from V and 4 bases from J, with 8 bases between.

V and J are TRBV10-2 and TRBJ2-3; 13 bases agree with TRBD2. The V segment lost 3 bases and the J segment 5 bases; nucleotides outside the gene matches: 5. Germline assignment: CDR1 WSHSY and CDR2 SAAADI. CDR3 length: 16 residues. CDR3 bases: TGCGCCAGCAGTGATAGGACTAGCGGGAGTATAGATACGCAGTATTTT. Protein: CASSDRTSGSIDTQYF.

V gene TRBV27 combines with J gene TRBJ2-7, with D possibly being TRBD1 or TRBD2 (5 bases each). Germline CDR1 and CDR2: MNHEY and SMNVEV (reference sequence). This CDR3 has 13 residues. Trimming took off 6 bases at V and 3 bases at J, with 12 bases between the two ends. The CDR3 is CASSPGTDYEQYF. In DNA form, the CDR3 reads TGTGCCAGCAGCCCAGGGACCGACTACGAGCAGTACTTC.

The chain is built from TRBV9 and TRBJ1-4; D is unresolved. This CDR3 region has 14 residues. V was pared by 3 bases and J by 5 bases, with 11 bases between. Germline CDR1 reads SGDLS; CDR2 reads YYNGEE. The CDR3 DNA follows: TGTGCCAGCAGCGCGCCCGACCCGAATGAAAAACTGTTTTTT. It encodes CASSAPDPNEKLFF.

The chain employs TRBV9 and TRBJ2-3, with no clear D. From germline, CDR1 is SGDLS and CDR2 YYNGEE. V lost 0 bases to trimming and J lost 0 bases, with 11 bases between them. This CDR3 region has 16 residues. CDR3 DNA: TGTGCCAGCAGCGTAGATTTGGGCGGAAGCACAGATACGCAGTATTTT. Protein sequence: CASSVDLGGSTDTQYF.

V gene TRBV11-2 combines with J gene TRBJ2-7; D uncertain. In germline, CDR1 is SGHAT, CDR2 FQNNGV. V shed 5 bases and J shed 2 bases, with 4 bases lying between them. The CDR3 runs to 11 residues. The CDR3 DNA follows: TGTGCCAGCAGCCCTGCCTACGAGCAGTACTTC. Translated, it gives CASSPAYEQYF.

This rearrangement joins TRBV9 to TRBJ2-7; 8 bases map to TRBD1. In germline, CDR1 is SGDLS, CDR2 YYNGEE. Trimming removed 3 bases from V and 4 bases from J; junction bases left unmatched: 6. This CDR3 region has 14 residues. The CDR3 DNA follows: TGTGCCAGCAGCGCCGGGACAGGAGAATACGAGCAGTACTTC. Its protein product is CASSAGTGEYEQYF.

This chain joins TRBV19 and TRBJ2-5; no definite D call. CDR3 length equals 12 residues. Germline CDR1 reads LNHDA; CDR2 reads SQIVND (reference sequence). V lost 4 bases to trimming and J lost 2 bases, with 5 bases between them. Written as DNA, the CDR3 is TGTGCCAGTAGTAACCTACAAGAGACCCAGTACTTC. Translating gives CASSNLQETQYF.

The chain employs TRBV5-5 and TRBJ1-3, with a tentative D call TRBD1 (6 bases). The length of the CDR3 is 17 residues. CDR1 is SGHKS and CDR2 is YYEKEE in the germline V gene (reference sequence). V lost 0 bases, J lost 4 bases, and 17 bases lay in between. CDR3 loop: CASSLAVSQGFGNTIYF. DNA for the CDR3: TGTGCCAGCAGCTTGGCCGTATCACAGGGTTTCGGAAACACCATATATTTT.

This clone was observed a single time. This sequence joins TRBV9 and TRBJ2-7, with TRBD2 matching 10 bases. This CDR3 region has 16 residues. Trimming took 3 bases from V and 1 from J; bases not matched to a gene: 7. Looked up from germline, CDR1 is SGDLS and CDR2 is YYNGEE. The CDR3 here is CASSAGAGGPSYEQYF. In nucleotides, the CDR3 is TGTGCCAGCAGCGCCGGAGCGGGAGGGCCTTCCTACGAGCAGTACTTC. Full variable domain (remainder filled in from reference TRBV9 and TRBJ2-7): DSGVTQTPKHLITATGQRVTLRCSPRSGDLSVYWYQQSLDQGLQFLIQYYNGEERAKGNILERFSAQQFPDLHSELNLSSLELGDSALYFCASSAGAGGPSYEQYFGPGTRLTVT.

The V and J genes are TRBV7-6 and TRBJ2-7; D may correspond to TRBD1 or TRBD2 (5 bases each). V lost 4 bases and J lost 3, with 13 bases in between. CDR1 SGHVS and CDR2 FNYEAQ come from the germline V gene. The CDR3 totals 14 residues. The CDR3 spells CASSSRDGLYEQYF. The CDR3 region has the DNA TGTGCCAGCAGCTCCCGGGACGGACTCTACGAGCAGTACTTC. Full variable domain (remainder filled in from reference TRBV7-6 and TRBJ2-7): GAGVSQSPRYKVTKRGQDVALRCDPISGHVSLYWYRQALGQGPEFLTYFNYEAQQDKSGLPNDRFSAERPEGSISTLTIQRTEQRDSAMYRCASSSRDGLYEQYFGPGTRLTVT.

The chain carries TRBV10-3 and TRBJ2-1; 7 bases match TRBD1. CDR1 and CDR2 (germline): ENHRY, SYGVKD. The J segment lost 5 bases and the V segment lost 8 bases, leaving 6 bases of the junction unmatched. This CDR3 is 13 amino acids long. The CDR3 sequence: CAISGGTNNEQFF. CDR3 DNA: TGTGCCATCTCAGGGGGAACCAACAATGAGCAGTTCTTC.